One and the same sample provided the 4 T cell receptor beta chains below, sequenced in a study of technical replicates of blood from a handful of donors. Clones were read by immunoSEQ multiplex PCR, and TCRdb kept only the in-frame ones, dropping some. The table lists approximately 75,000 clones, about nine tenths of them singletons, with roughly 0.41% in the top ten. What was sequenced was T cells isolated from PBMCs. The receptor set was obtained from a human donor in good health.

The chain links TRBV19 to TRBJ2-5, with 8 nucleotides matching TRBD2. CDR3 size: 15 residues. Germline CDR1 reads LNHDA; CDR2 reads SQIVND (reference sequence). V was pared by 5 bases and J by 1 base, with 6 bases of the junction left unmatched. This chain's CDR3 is CASSPLAGLQETQYF. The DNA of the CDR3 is TGTGCCAGTAGTCCCTTAGCGGGACTCCAAGAGACCCAGTACTTC.

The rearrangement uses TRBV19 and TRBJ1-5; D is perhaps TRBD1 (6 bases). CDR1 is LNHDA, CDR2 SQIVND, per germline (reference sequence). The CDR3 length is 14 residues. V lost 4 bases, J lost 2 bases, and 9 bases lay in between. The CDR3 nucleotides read TGTGCCAGTAGTACATCAGGGGGCAATCAGCCCCAGCATTTT. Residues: CASSTSGGNQPQHF.

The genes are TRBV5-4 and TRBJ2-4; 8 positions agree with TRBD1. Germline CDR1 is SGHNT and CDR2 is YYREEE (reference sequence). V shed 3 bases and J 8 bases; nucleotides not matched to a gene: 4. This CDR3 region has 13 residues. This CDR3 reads CASSYDRGHIQYF. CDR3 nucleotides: TGTGCCAGCAGCTACGACAGGGGCCACATTCAGTACTTC.

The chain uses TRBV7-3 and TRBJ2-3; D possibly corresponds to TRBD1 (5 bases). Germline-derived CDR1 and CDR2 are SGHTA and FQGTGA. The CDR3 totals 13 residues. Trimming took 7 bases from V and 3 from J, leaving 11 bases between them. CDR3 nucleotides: TGTGCCAGCATTCAGGGCACTACAGATACGCAGTATTTT. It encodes CASIQGTTDTQYF.